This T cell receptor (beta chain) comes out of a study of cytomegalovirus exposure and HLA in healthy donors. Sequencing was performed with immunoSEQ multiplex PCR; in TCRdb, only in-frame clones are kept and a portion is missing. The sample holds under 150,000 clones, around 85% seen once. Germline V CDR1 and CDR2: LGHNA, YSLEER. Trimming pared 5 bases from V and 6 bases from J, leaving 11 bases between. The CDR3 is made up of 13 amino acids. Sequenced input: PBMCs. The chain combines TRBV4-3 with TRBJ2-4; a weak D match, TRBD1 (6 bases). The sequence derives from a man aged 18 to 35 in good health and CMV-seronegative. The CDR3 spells CASSSSDRNIQYF. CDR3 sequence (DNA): TGCGCCAGCAGCTCCTCGGACAGAAACATTCAGTACTTC.